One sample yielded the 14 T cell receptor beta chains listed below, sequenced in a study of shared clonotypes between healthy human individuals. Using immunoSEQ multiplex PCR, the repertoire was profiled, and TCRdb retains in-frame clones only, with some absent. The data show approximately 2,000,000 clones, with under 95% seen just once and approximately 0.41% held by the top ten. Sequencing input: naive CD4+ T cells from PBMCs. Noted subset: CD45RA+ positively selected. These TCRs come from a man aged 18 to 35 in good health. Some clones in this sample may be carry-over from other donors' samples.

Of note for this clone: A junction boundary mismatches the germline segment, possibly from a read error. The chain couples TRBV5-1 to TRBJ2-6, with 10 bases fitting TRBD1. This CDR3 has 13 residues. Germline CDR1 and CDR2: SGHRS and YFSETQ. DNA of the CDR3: TGCGCCAGCAGCTTGCGCAACCCGGGACAGGGGTCTTTC. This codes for CASSLRNPGQGSF.

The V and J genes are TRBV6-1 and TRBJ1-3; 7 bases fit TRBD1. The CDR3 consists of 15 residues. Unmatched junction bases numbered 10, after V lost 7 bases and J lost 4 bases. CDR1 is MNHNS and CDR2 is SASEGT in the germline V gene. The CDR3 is CASKGRGLSGNTIYF. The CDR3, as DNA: TGTGCCAGCAAGGGAAGGGGGCTATCGGGAAACACCATATATTTT.

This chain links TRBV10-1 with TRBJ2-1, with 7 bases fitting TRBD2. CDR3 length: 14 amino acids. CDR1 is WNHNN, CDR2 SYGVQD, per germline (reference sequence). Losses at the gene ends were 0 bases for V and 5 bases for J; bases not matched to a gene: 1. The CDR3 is CASSESGTNNEQFF. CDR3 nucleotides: TGCGCCAGCAGTGAGTCGGGGACTAACAATGAGCAGTTCTTC.

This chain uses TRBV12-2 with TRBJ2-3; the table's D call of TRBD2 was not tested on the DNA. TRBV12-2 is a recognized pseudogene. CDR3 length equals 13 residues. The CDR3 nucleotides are TGTGCAAGTCGCTTCTGGGGAGCTCATACGCAGTATTTT. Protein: CASRFWGAHTQYF.

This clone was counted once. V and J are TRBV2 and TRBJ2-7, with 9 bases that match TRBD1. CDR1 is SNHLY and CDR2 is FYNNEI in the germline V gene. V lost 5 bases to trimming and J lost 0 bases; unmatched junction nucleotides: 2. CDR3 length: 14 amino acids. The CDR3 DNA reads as TGTGCCAGCAGTCAACAGGGGGCCTCCTACGAGCAGTACTTC. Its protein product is CASSQQGASYEQYF.

The CDR3, as DNA: TGTGCCAGCAGCCGCGATCGGACAGAAGCCTACACCTTC. Protein product: CASSRDRTEAYTF. The rearrangement uses TRBV7-2 and TRBJ1-2; a weak D match, TRBD1 (6 bases). CDR3 length: 13 amino acids. Between the trimmed V and J ends, which lost 5 bases and 10 bases, there was a span of 17 bases. Germline V lookup: CDR1 SGHTA, CDR2 FQGNSA.

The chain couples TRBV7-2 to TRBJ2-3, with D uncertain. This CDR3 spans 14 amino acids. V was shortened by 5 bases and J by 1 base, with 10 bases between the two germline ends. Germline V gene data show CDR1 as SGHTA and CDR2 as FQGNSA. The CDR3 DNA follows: TGTGCCAGCAGCATAGGAACCCGCACAGATACGCAGTATTTT. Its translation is CASSIGTRTDTQYF.

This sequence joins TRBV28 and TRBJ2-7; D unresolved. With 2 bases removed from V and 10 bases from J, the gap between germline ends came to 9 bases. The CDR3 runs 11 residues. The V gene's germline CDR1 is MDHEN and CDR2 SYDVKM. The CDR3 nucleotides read TGTGCCAGCAGTTTAGGTTCGGCCCAGTACTTC. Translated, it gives CASSLGSAQYF.

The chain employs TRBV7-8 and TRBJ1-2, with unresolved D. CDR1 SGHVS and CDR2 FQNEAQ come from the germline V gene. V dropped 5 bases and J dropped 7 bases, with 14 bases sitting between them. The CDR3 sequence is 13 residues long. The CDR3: CASSLISGTGYTF. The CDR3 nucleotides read TGTGCCAGCAGCCTAATCTCGGGAACTGGCTACACCTTC.

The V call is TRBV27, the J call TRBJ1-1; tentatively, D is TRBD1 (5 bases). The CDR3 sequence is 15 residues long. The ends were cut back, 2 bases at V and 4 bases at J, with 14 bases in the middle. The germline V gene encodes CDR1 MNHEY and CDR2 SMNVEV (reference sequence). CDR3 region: CASSLPGGGGTEAFF. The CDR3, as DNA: TGTGCCAGCAGTTTACCCGGCGGGGGGGGCACTGAAGCTTTCTTT.

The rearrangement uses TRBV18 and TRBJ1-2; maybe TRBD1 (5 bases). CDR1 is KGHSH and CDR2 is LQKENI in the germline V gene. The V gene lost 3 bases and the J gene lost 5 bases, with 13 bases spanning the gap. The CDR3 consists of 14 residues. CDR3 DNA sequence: TGTGCCAGCTCACCCCGGGACGTGGAATATGGCTACACCTTC. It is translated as CASSPRDVEYGYTF. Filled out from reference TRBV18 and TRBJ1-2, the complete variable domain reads NAGVMQNPRHLVRRRGQEARLRCSPMKGHSHVYWYRQLPEEGLKFMVYLQKENIIDESGMPKERFSAEFPKEGPSILRIQQVVRGDSAAYFCASSPRDVEYGYTFGSGTRLTVV.

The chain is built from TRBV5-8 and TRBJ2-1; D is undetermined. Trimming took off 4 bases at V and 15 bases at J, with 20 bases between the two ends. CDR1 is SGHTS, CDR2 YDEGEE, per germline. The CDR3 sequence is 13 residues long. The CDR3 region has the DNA TGTGCCAGCAGCCGTGCACGGGTCACAGTGCCGTTCTTC. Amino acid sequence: CASSRARVTVPFF.

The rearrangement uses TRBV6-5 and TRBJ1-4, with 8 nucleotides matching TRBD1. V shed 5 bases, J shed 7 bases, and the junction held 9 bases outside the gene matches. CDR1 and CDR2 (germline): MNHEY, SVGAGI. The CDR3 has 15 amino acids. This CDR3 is CASSTRQGRGEKLFF. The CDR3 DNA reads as TGTGCCAGCAGTACTCGACAGGGGAGAGGTGAAAAACTGTTTTTT.

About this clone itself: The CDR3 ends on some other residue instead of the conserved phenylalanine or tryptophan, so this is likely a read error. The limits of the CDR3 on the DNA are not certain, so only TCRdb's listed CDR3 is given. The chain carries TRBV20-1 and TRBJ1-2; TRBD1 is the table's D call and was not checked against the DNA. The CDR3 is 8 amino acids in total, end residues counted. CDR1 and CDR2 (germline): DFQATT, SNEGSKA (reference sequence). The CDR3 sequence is CSSSGAPC.